Listed here are 28 T cell receptor beta chains from one sample, sequenced in a study of PD-1 blockade in mismatch repair-deficient tumors. Measured with immunoSEQ multiplex PCR; TCRdb has only the in-frame clones, and not every one. The sample includes tens of thousands of clones, roughly 80% of them seen just once. The specimen was PBMCs, collected roughly 6 weeks after starting pembrolizumab. These receptors were collected from an adult with mismatch repair-deficient cancer.

This clone appeared a few times. The V and J genes are TRBV7-6 and TRBJ1-2; weak D call: TRBD1 (5 bases). This CDR3 is 13 amino acids long. Germline lookup yields CDR1 SGHVS and CDR2 FNYEAQ. Trimming cost V 4 bases and J 7 bases, with 13 bases left between them. The CDR3: CASSSGLLGGYTF. In DNA form, the CDR3 reads TGTGCCAGCAGCTCGGGACTCCTCGGTGGCTACACCTTC.

Here the CDR3 DNA reads TGCGCCAGCAGCTCGGCTAGCGCGACTCGAGAGCAGTACTTC. Amino acid sequence: CASSSASATREQYF. This chain connects TRBV5-1 to TRBJ2-7, with D tentatively TRBD2 (6 bases). This CDR3 comprises 14 residues. The V end was cut by 3 bases, the J end by 7 bases, with 17 bases between. The germline V gene encodes CDR1 SGHRS and CDR2 YFSETQ.

Details on this clone: One junction end disagrees with the germline gene, perhaps due to a read error. This rearrangement joins TRBV28 to TRBJ2-7, with a weak D call TRBD2 (5 bases). Germline CDR1 is MDHEN and CDR2 is SYDVKM. The CDR3 totals 14 residues. The CDR3 DNA sequence: TGTGCCAGCAGTGGACCTAGCTTAACGTACGAGCAGTGCTTC. This translates into CASSGPSLTYEQCF.

V is TRBV27 and J is TRBJ2-7; TRBD1 aligns across 9 bases. Germline V gene data show CDR1 as MNHEY and CDR2 as SMNVEV (reference sequence). The CDR3 has 15 residues. V shed 5 bases and J 4 bases; nucleotides not matched to a gene: 9. CDR3 loop: CASSPRQGGNYEQYF. In DNA, the CDR3 is TGTGCCAGCAGTCCCAGACAGGGGGGGAATTACGAGCAGTACTTC.

The chain joins TRBV9 to TRBJ2-2; 13 positions match TRBD2. The CDR3 consists of 19 residues. CDR1 is SGDLS, CDR2 YYNGEE, per germline. With V trimmed by 0 bases and J by 8 bases, 13 bases remained unmatched. The CDR3 spells CASSVERHGLAGVTGELFF. The CDR3 DNA sequence: TGTGCCAGCAGCGTAGAGCGCCACGGACTAGCGGGAGTGACAGGGGAGCTGTTTTTT.

This chain joins TRBV7-8 and TRBJ2-2; 7 positions agree with TRBD1. The CDR3 contains 15 residues. Germline assignment: CDR1 SGHVS and CDR2 FQNEAQ. Trimming took 3 bases from V and 5 from J; bases not matched to a gene: 6. The CDR3 sequence is CASSFDRVATGELFF. Here the CDR3 DNA reads TGTGCCAGCAGCTTCGACAGGGTCGCGACCGGGGAGCTGTTTTTT.

The J gene is TRBJ2-2, the V gene TRBV5-1; D is undetermined. The germline V gene encodes CDR1 SGHRS and CDR2 YFSETQ. The CDR3 loop spans 16 amino acids. Trimming took 0 bases from V and 2 from J, leaving 11 bases between them. The CDR3 DNA is TGCGCCAGCAGCTTGGCGGAGAGGATAAACACCGGGGAGCTGTTTTTT. Amino acid sequence: CASSLAERINTGELFF.

The chain uses TRBV5-4 and TRBJ2-3; D possibly corresponds to TRBD2 (5 bases). This CDR3 is built from 14 residues. Trimming took 0 bases from V and 2 from J, leaving 7 bases between them. The germline gives CDR1 SGHNT, CDR2 YYREEE (reference sequence). The CDR3 nucleotides are TGTGCCAGCAGCTTGGAGGAGGTCACAGATACGCAGTATTTT. This translates into CASSLEEVTDTQYF.

This rearrangement joins TRBV28 to TRBJ2-7; D gene unclear. Deletions cut 2 bases from V and 3 bases from J, with 20 bases between. In germline, CDR1 is MDHEN, CDR2 SYDVKM. The CDR3 runs 17 residues. CDR3 nucleotide sequence: TGTGCCAGCAGTTTAGCCGGTATACCCTTTTCCGGCTACGAGCAGTACTTC. Its protein product is CASSLAGIPFSGYEQYF.

The chain carries TRBV7-3 and TRBJ2-5; 7 bases are a match to TRBD2. CDR1 and CDR2 from the germline V gene are SGHTA and FQGTGA. J was trimmed by 4 bases and V by 5 bases; bases with no gene match: 13. This CDR3 region has 16 residues. The DNA for the CDR3 is TGTGCCAGCAGCCGAACGGGGACTACCCTGATAGAGACCCAGTACTTC. As protein: CASSRTGTTLIETQYF.

This sequence joins TRBV27 and TRBJ2-1, with D uncertain. CDR1 is MNHEY and CDR2 is SMNVEV in the germline V gene (reference sequence). This CDR3 has 13 amino acids. Trimming left V 2 bases short and J 3 bases short, with 5 bases between. CDR3 nucleotide sequence: TGTGCCAGCAGTTTAGGCCTCTACAATGAGCAGTTCTTC. It encodes CASSLGLYNEQFF.

The V and J genes are TRBV5-4 and TRBJ1-2; weak D call: TRBD1 (5 bases). The CDR3 sequence is 13 residues long. V lost 7 bases to trimming and J lost 8 bases, with 18 bases between them. Germline V gene data show CDR1 as SGHNT and CDR2 as YYREEE (reference sequence). CDR3 DNA sequence: TGTGCCAGCTGGAGAGGGCCGGGGGACGGCTACACCTTC. It is translated as CASWRGPGDGYTF.

This clone was picked up a small number of times. This chain joins TRBV5-4 and TRBJ2-7; D might be TRBD1 (5 bases). Trimming shortened V by 0 bases and J by 3 bases, and 13 bases separated the two germline ends. Germline CDR1 reads SGHNT; CDR2 reads YYREEE (reference sequence). The CDR3 runs to 15 residues. CDR3 in amino acids: CASSLVAQVGYEQYF. The CDR3 nucleotides read TGTGCCAGCAGCTTGGTCGCACAGGTGGGCTACGAGCAGTACTTC. Full variable domain (outside the CDR3, taken from reference TRBV5-4 and TRBJ2-7): ETGVTQSPTHLIKTRGQQVTLRCSSQSGHNTVSWYQQALGQGPQFIFQYYREEENGRGNFPPRFSGLQFPNYSSELNVNALELDDSALYLCASSLVAQVGYEQYFGPGTRLTVT.

This clone was found a few times. The chain links TRBV2 to TRBJ1-3; the D gene is possibly TRBD1 (5 bases). Trimming shortened V by 2 bases and J by 4 bases, and 9 bases separated the two germline ends. The CDR3 covers 14 residues. Germline V gives CDR1 SNHLY, CDR2 FYNNEI. CDR3 loop: CASSEYGGGNTIYF. CDR3 sequence (DNA): TGTGCCAGCAGTGAATACGGGGGGGGAAACACCATATATTTT.

The chain is built from TRBV29-1 and TRBJ2-7, with TRBD2 matching 16 bases. The germline V gene encodes CDR1 SQVTM and CDR2 ANQGSEA. V lost 0 bases, J lost 4 bases, and 12 bases stayed unmatched. The CDR3 has 19 residues. The CDR3 DNA follows: TGCAGCGTTGAAGATCTAGCCCTTGGGACTAGCGGGAGGGGATACGAGCAGTACTTC. Its protein is CSVEDLALGTSGRGYEQYF.

V and J are TRBV5-1 and TRBJ2-3; D unclear. V was clipped by 4 bases and J by 0 bases, with 9 bases between them. CDR1 and CDR2 from the germline V gene are SGHRS and YFSETQ. There are 14 residues in the CDR3. As DNA, the CDR3 is TGCGCCAGCAGCAATCCCCCAAGCACAGATACGCAGTATTTT. Amino acid sequence: CASSNPPSTDTQYF.

The chain joins TRBV5-4 to TRBJ2-5, with no clear D. From germline, CDR1 is SGHNT and CDR2 YYREEE (reference sequence). This CDR3 region has 14 residues. The V end lost 2 bases, the J end lost 2 bases, and 10 bases lay between the germline ends. Written as DNA, the CDR3 is TGTGCCAGCAGCTTCAGGCAGGAACAAGAGACCCAGTACTTC. This translates into CASSFRQEQETQYF.

V usage is TRBV21-1 and J usage is TRBJ2-5; TRBD2 reflects the table's D call only, with no check against the DNA. TRBV21-1 is a documented pseudogene. The CDR3 loop spans 15 amino acids. The CDR3 reads CASSKPPVCQETQYF. CDR3 bases: TGTGCCAGCAGCAAACCCCCGGTCTGCCAAGAGACCCAGTACTTC.

This clone was picked up one time. CDR3 in amino acids: CASSQGNGKGGNEQFF. The DNA for the CDR3 is TGTGCCAGCAGCCAAGGAAACGGGAAAGGGGGCAATGAGCAGTTCTTC. J is TRBJ2-1 and V is TRBV28; D might be TRBD1 (6 bases). This CDR3 has 16 residues. The germline V gene encodes CDR1 MDHEN and CDR2 SYDVKM. V lost 6 bases and J 6 bases, leaving 21 bases between the germline ends.

The table lists this clone with a few counts. This rearrangement joins TRBV5-1 to TRBJ1-3; 7 nucleotides agree with TRBD1. Germline V CDR1 and CDR2: SGHRS, YFSETQ. The V and J ends lost 3 bases and 4 bases, in that order; junction bases with no gene match: 10. CDR3 size: 16 residues. The CDR3 bases are TGCGCCAGCAGCTCAAGACAGGGCCCAATGGGAAACACCATATATTTT. This encodes CASSSRQGPMGNTIYF.

The chain employs TRBV9 and TRBJ2-1, with TRBD2 identical over 9 bases. V shed 1 base and J 9 bases; nucleotides not matched to a gene: 11. Germline CDR1 is SGDLS and CDR2 is YYNGEE. This CDR3 has 16 amino acids. The CDR3 bases are TGTGCCAGCAGCGTACTTTCCAGCGGGAGGACGGGTGAGCAGTTCTTC. This codes for CASSVLSSGRTGEQFF.

This sequence joins TRBV7-2 and TRBJ2-1; TRBD2 aligns across 9 bases. CDR3 length equals 14 residues. The trim removed 1 base at V and 10 bases at J, leaving 5 bases unmatched. Germline CDR1 reads SGHTA; CDR2 reads FQGNSA. CDR3 amino acids: CASSLGGRAGEQFF. CDR3 bases: TGTGCCAGCAGCTTAGGCGGGAGGGCCGGGGAGCAGTTCTTC.

This clone has more than one count but fewer than ten. The rearrangement uses TRBV6-1 and TRBJ2-7, with D unresolved. Germline values: CDR1 MNHNS, CDR2 SASEGT. The ends were cut back, 6 bases at V and 7 bases at J, with 16 bases in the middle. The CDR3 loop spans 13 amino acids. The CDR3 sequence is CASRARNGGEQYF. The CDR3, as DNA: TGTGCCAGCAGAGCTAGAAACGGTGGGGAGCAGTACTTC.

This chain connects TRBV10-3 to TRBJ2-5; 7 positions agree with TRBD2. Trimming removed 6 bases from V and 3 bases from J; junction bases left unmatched: 1. The germline V gene has CDR1 ENHRY and CDR2 SYGVKD. The CDR3 runs 12 residues. The CDR3 DNA follows: TGTGCCATCAGGGGGGGGGAAGAGACCCAGTACTTC. It specifies CAIRGGEETQYF.

The CDR3 is CASSGLNNSPLHF. In DNA form, the CDR3 reads TGTGCCAGCTCGGGTCTGAATAATTCACCCCTCCACTTT. The genes are TRBV2 and TRBJ1-6, with D uncertain. Germline V gene lookup returns CDR1 SNHLY and CDR2 FYNNEI. This CDR3 region has 13 residues. V lost 8 bases and J 5 bases, leaving 10 bases between the germline ends.

The chain recombines TRBV25-1 with TRBJ2-2; weak D call: TRBD2 (7 bases). CDR3 length equals 17 residues. Trimming cost V 6 bases and J 4 bases, with 21 bases left between them. The germline gives CDR1 MGHDK, CDR2 SYGVNS. CDR3 sequence reads: CASRGGAGEGGTGELFF. The CDR3 DNA reads as TGTGCCAGCAGAGGAGGGGCGGGAGAGGGGGGCACCGGGGAGCTGTTTTTT.

The V gene is TRBV7-6, the J gene TRBJ2-5; 7 bases are a match to TRBD2. The germline gives CDR1 SGHVS, CDR2 FNYEAQ. J gave up 4 bases and V 4 bases, and 12 bases lay outside the gene matches. The CDR3 runs to 16 residues. The CDR3: CASSSQVAGARETQYF. The CDR3 DNA is TGTGCCAGCAGCTCGCAAGTCGCGGGAGCGAGAGAGACCCAGTACTTC.

J is TRBJ2-1 and V is TRBV5-1, with D maybe TRBD2 (5 bases). CDR3 size: 13 residues. Per the germline V gene, CDR1 is SGHRS and CDR2 is YFSETQ. V shed 7 bases and J shed 3 bases, with 11 bases lying between them. The CDR3 bases are TGCGCCAGCGGGAGTACACACTACAATGAGCAGTTCTTC. This gives the protein CASGSTHYNEQFF.